This TCR beta chain came from a study of T-cell reconstitution after alpha-beta-depleted transplantation in children. It was with unique molecular identifiers that the TCRbeta library was prepared. TCRdb itself ran the PCR reads through MiXCR, one entry per CDR3 protein. The sample shows about 220,000 distinct CDR3 sequences, around a sixth of them seen only once. The germline V and J ends were trimmed by 1 base and 3 bases, with 2 bases remaining between them. Germline values: CDR1 SGHDT, CDR2 YYEEEE. The length of the CDR3 is 12 residues. This clonotype was seen at least ten times. Its target is unknown. Findings and limits, study-wide: Where alpha-beta T cells came from about two months after transplant was reportedly several hundred expanded graft clones. Diversity of TCRbeta at day 60 was high in some patients, arising from surviving recipient T cells and thymic progenitors. T-cell numbers and diversity one year post-transplant derived largely from freshly generated T cells.

The TCR was taken from a male patient under 10 years old who had a stem cell transplant for acute lymphoblastic leukemia, so the T cells may come from the graft donor. The chain carries TRBV5-6 and TRBJ2-1; D unresolved. The sample consisted of PBMCs, mostly from graft donor cells, taken 360 days after TCRalphabeta/CD19-depleted stem cell transplant. The CDR3 here is CASSLYYNEQFF. CDR3 nucleotides: TGTGCCAGCAGCTTGTACTACAATGAGCAGTTCTTC.